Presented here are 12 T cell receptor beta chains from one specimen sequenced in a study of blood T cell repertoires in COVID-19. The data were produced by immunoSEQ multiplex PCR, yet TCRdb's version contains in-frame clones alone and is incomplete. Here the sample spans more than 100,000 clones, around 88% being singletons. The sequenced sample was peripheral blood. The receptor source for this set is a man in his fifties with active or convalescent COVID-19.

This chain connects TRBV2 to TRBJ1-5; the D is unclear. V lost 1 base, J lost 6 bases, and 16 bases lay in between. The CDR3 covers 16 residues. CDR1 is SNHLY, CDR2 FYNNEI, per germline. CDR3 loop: CASSEDRPPGSQPQHF. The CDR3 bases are TGTGCCAGCAGTGAAGACCGGCCTCCGGGGAGTCAGCCCCAGCATTTT. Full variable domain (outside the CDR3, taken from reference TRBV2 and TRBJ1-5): EPEVTQTPSHQVTQMGQEVILRCVPISNHLYFYWYRQILGQKVEFLVSFYNNEISEKSEIFDDQFSVERPDGSNFTLKIRSTKLEDSAMYFCASSEDRPPGSQPQHFGDGTRLSIL.

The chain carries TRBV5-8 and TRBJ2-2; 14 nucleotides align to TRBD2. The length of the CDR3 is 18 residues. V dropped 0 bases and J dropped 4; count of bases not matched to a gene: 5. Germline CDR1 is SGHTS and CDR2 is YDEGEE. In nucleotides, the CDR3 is TGTGCCAGCAGCTTGGGACTAGCGGGAGGGCCCGGCACCGGGGAGCTGTTTTTT. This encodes CASSLGLAGGPGTGELFF.

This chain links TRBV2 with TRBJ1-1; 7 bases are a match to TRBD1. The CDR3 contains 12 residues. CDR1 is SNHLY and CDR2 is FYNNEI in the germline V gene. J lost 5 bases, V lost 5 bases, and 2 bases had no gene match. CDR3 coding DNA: TGTGCCAGCAGTTCAGGGGGAACTGAAGCTTTCTTT. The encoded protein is CASSSGGTEAFF.

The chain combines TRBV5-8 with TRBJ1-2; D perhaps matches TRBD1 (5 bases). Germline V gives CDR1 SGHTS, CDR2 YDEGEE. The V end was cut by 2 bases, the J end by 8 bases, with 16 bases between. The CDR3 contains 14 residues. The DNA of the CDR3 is TGTGCCAGCAGCTTCAAGGCCTATCGGGGGGGCTACACCTTC. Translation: CASSFKAYRGGYTF.

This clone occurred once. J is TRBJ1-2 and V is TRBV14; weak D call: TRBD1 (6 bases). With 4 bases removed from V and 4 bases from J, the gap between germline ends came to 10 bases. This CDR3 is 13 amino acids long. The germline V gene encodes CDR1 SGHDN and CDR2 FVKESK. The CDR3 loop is CASSPTGFYGYTF. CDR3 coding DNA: TGTGCCAGCAGCCCCACAGGGTTCTATGGCTACACCTTC.

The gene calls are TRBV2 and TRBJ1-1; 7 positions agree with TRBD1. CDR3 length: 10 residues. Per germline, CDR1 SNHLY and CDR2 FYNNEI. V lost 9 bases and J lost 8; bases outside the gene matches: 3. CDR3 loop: CASEGQEAFF. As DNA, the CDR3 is TGTGCCAGTGAGGGACAGGAAGCTTTCTTT. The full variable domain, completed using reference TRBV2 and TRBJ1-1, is EPEVTQTPSHQVTQMGQEVILRCVPISNHLYFYWYRQILGQKVEFLVSFYNNEISEKSEIFDDQFSVERPDGSNFTLKIRSTKLEDSAMYFCASEGQEAFFGQGTRLTVV.

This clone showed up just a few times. CDR3 coding DNA: TGTGCCAGCAGCCAAGCGACGGGACTTCAGTTCTTC. It yields the protein CASSQATGLQFF. This chain uses TRBV4-2 with TRBJ2-1; D is perhaps TRBD2 (6 bases). Trimming took off 1 base at V and 13 bases at J, with 11 bases between the two ends. The length of the CDR3 is 12 residues. Per the germline V gene, CDR1 is LGHNA and CDR2 is YNFKEQ.

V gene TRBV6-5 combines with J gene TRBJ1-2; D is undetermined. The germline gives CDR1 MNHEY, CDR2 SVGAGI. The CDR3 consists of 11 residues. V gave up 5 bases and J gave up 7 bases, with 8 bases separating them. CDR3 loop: CASSITGGYTF. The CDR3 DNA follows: TGTGCCAGCAGTATTACCGGTGGCTACACCTTC.

The CDR3 spells CASSEITGGGNTEAFF. The CDR3 DNA reads as TGCGCCAGCAGTGAGATCACAGGGGGCGGAAACACTGAAGCTTTCTTT. The rearrangement links TRBV10-2 to TRBJ1-1; 9 bases align to TRBD1. V shed 2 bases, J shed 2 bases, and the junction held 6 bases outside the gene matches. Germline V gene data show CDR1 as WSHSY and CDR2 as SAAADI. CDR3 size: 16 residues.

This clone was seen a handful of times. The CDR3 DNA reads as TGCGCCAGCAGCTTGGAGGGCAGGGGGCAGAACACTGAAGCTTTCTTT. Translation: CASSLEGRGQNTEAFF. The chain has TRBV5-1 and TRBJ1-1; 8 nucleotides align to TRBD1. This CDR3 has 16 residues. V dropped 0 bases and J dropped 1; count of bases not matched to a gene: 5. The germline gives CDR1 SGHRS, CDR2 YFSETQ.

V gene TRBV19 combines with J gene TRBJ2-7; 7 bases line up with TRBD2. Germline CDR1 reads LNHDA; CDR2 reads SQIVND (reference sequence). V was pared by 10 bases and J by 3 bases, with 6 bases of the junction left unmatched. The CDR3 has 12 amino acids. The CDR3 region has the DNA TGTGCCACACGGCGGGGGATCTACGAGCAGTACTTC. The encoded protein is CATRRGIYEQYF.

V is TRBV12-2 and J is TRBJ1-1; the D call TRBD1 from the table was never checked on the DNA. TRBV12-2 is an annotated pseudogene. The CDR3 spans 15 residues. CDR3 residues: CASRLATEMNTEAFF. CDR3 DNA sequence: TGTGCAAGTCGCTTAGCGACAGAGATGAACACTGAAGCTTTCTTT.